These 18 T cell receptor beta chains share one sample of origin, sequenced in a study of blood T cells in healthy people across ages. A second PCR of about 7 to 11 cycles used a sample-barcoded 5' primer and a J-beta primer mix. TCRdb analysed the 5' RACE reads with MiXCR anew, one entry per CDR3 protein. The table has 1.5 million to 1.9 million distinct CDR3 sequences, less than 45% seen once; the top ten hold 4%. Sequencing was carried out using blood. The receptor set was obtained from a woman under 30 in good health.

V and J are TRBV6-5 and TRBJ2-7; a weak D match, TRBD1 (5 bases). V lost 2 bases and J lost 6, with 17 bases in between. CDR3 length equals 15 residues. Looked up from germline, CDR1 is MNHEY and CDR2 is SVGAGI. Here the CDR3 DNA reads TGTGCCAGCAGTTACCGGACACTCTCCCTTATCGAGCAGTACTTC. The encoded protein is CASSYRTLSLIEQYF.

CDR3 sequence reads: CASSYSFLQPQHF. In nucleotides, the CDR3 is TGTGCCAGCAGTTACTCGTTTCTTCAGCCCCAGCATTTT. This chain uses TRBV6-5 with TRBJ1-5; no definite D call. This CDR3 region has 13 residues. V was shortened by 0 bases and J by 6 bases, with 6 bases between the two germline ends. Germline CDR1 reads MNHEY; CDR2 reads SVGAGI.

This clonotype was detected a few times. V gene TRBV9 combines with J gene TRBJ1-6; 8 bases are shared with TRBD1. V gave up 4 bases and J gave up 10 bases; unmatched junction bases: 10. This CDR3 region has 15 residues. Germline CDR1 is SGDLS and CDR2 is YYNGEE. The CDR3 bases are TGTGCCAGCAGCCTATCAGACAGGGGTGGGTCACCCCTCCACTTT. Its translation is CASSLSDRGGSPLHF.

The chain is built from TRBV6-2 or TRBV6-3 and TRBJ2-1; 7 nucleotides line up with TRBD2. The length of the CDR3 is 12 residues. CDR1 and CDR2 (germline): MNHEY, SVGEGT. Losses at the gene ends were 4 bases for V and 9 bases for J; bases not matched to a gene: 3. CDR3 in DNA: TGTGCCAGCAGTTGGGAGCGGGGTGAGCAGTTCTTC. It translates to CASSWERGEQFF.

This clonotype occurred a few times. The chain uses TRBV20-1 and TRBJ2-3; D may be TRBD2 (6 bases). Per germline, CDR1 DFQATT and CDR2 SNEGSKA (reference sequence). Deletions cut 2 bases from V and 2 bases from J, with 17 bases between. CDR3 size: 16 residues. CDR3 amino acids: CSARRPGLKDTDTQYF. In nucleotides, the CDR3 is TGCAGTGCTAGACGACCGGGACTCAAAGACACAGATACGCAGTATTTT.

CDR3 coding DNA: TGTGCCAGCAGTTTATCGTCAGTAGCGGGAGGCTACACAGATACGCAGTATTTT. Translated, it gives CASSLSSVAGGYTDTQYF. The genes are TRBV27 and TRBJ2-3; 10 nucleotides match TRBD2. The junction had 8 bases not matched to a gene; V was cut back by 0 bases and J by 2 bases. The CDR3 runs 18 residues. Germline V gives CDR1 MNHEY, CDR2 SMNVEV (reference sequence).

This clonotype showed up just once. The V and J genes are TRBV25-1 and TRBJ2-1; 7 nucleotides match TRBD1. The germline V gene encodes CDR1 MGHDK and CDR2 SYGVNS. With V trimmed by 4 bases and J by 7 bases, 10 bases remained unmatched. The CDR3 has 15 amino acids. CDR3 bases: TGTGCCAGCAGTGTCCGACAGGGATGGTGGAATGAGCAGTTCTTC. Its protein is CASSVRQGWWNEQFF.

This clonotype was counted only a few times. V usage is TRBV5-1 and J usage is TRBJ1-4; the D is unclear. V dropped 1 base and J dropped 7 bases, with 11 bases sitting between them. Germline V gene lookup returns CDR1 SGHRS and CDR2 YFSETQ. The CDR3 has 14 amino acids. The CDR3 coding sequence is TGCGCCAGCAGCTTGTTGCTGAGAAGTGAAAAACTGTTTTTT. Its translation is CASSLLLRSEKLFF.

As regards this clonotype: An end of the junction does not agree with germline; a read error may underlie this. The chain employs TRBV28 and TRBJ2-6; 8 positions match TRBD2. The germline CDR1 and CDR2 sequences are MDHEN and SYDVKM. This CDR3 spans 16 amino acids. The CDR3 DNA reads as TGTGCCGGCAGTTTTGCGGGGGGCTCTGGGGCCAACGTCCTGACTTTC. Protein: CAGSFAGGSGANVLTF.

This rearrangement joins TRBV12-3 or TRBV12-4 to TRBJ2-7, with unresolved D. This CDR3 is built from 14 residues. Between the trimmed V and J ends, which lost 8 bases and 2 bases, there was a span of 16 bases. The CDR3 here is CASGVSGRTYEQYF. The CDR3 DNA sequence: TGTGCCAGCGGGGTTTCTGGGCGGACCTACGAGCAGTACTTC.

The chain is built from TRBV4-1 and TRBJ2-2; TRBD2 matches at 8 bases. V lost 7 bases to trimming and J lost 2 bases; unmatched junction nucleotides: 12. The CDR3 is 17 amino acids. The V gene's germline CDR1 is MGHRA and CDR2 YSYEKL. CDR3 region: CASTRRTAGGNTGELFF. In DNA form, the CDR3 reads TGCGCCAGCACCCGACGTACTGCGGGGGGAAACACCGGGGAGCTGTTTTTT.

The chain couples TRBV29-1 to TRBJ2-6; D is uncertain. Deletions cut 5 bases from V and 4 bases from J, with 15 bases between. Germline V gives CDR1 SQVTM, CDR2 ANQGSEA. The CDR3 has 15 residues. In DNA, the CDR3 is TGCAGCGTTCGCCAGGTCCTGGGCGGGGCCAACGTCCTGACTTTC. Translating it yields CSVRQVLGGANVLTF.

The V and J genes are TRBV20-1 and TRBJ1-2; no clear D. Per the germline V gene, CDR1 is DFQATT and CDR2 is SNEGSKA (reference sequence). V lost 5 bases to trimming and J lost 6 bases, with 16 bases between them. The CDR3 covers 13 residues. The DNA of the CDR3 is TGCAGTGCTCGCACCGGGCCCGTCCATGGCTACACCTTC. It yields the protein CSARTGPVHGYTF.

A note on this clonotype: Sequence at one end of the junction differs from germline and may be a read error. The rearrangement joins TRBV2 to TRBJ2-1; no definite D call. Germline V gene data show CDR1 as SNHLY and CDR2 as FYNNEI. CDR3 length: 11 residues. This CDR3 reads CVSSEVNEQFF. CDR3 DNA: TGTGTCAGCAGTGAAGTAAATGAGCAGTTCTTC.

Comment on this clonotype: An end of the junction does not agree with germline; a read error may underlie this. The chain recombines TRBV29-1 with TRBJ1-2; D not certain. The CDR3 extends over 12 amino acids. CDR1 is SQVTM and CDR2 is ANQGSEA in the germline V gene. As DNA, the CDR3 is TGCAGCGTTGTAGGTGCCCTCTATCGCTACACCTTC. Translation gives CSVVGALYRYTF.

This clonotype was observed a few times. J is TRBJ1-1 and V is TRBV4-3; D not resolved. Germline values: CDR1 LGHNA, CDR2 YSLEER. The CDR3 is 14 amino acids. Trimming took off 0 bases at V and 11 bases at J, with 16 bases between the two ends. The CDR3 sequence: CASSQELLGTGAFF. For the CDR3, the DNA is TGCGCCAGCAGCCAAGAGTTGTTGGGAACGGGCGCTTTCTTT.

This clonotype has a handful of counts. V and J are TRBV18 and TRBJ2-3, with 8 bases identical to TRBD1. The CDR3 is made up of 15 amino acids. CDR1 is KGHSH and CDR2 is LQKENI in the germline V gene. V lost 3 bases, J lost 2 bases, and 4 bases stayed unmatched. CDR3 sequence reads: CASSPGQGLTDTQYF. CDR3 in DNA: TGTGCCAGCTCACCCGGACAGGGCCTCACAGATACGCAGTATTTT.

The chain couples TRBV4-2 to TRBJ2-7; 7 nucleotides line up with TRBD1. The DNA end is a closer match to TRBJ2-5, so the J assignment may be wrong. This CDR3 has 14 residues. Germline V gene data show CDR1 as LGHNA and CDR2 as YNFKEQ. The CDR3 nucleotides read TGTGCCAGCAGCCAAGGGACAGGCGGAGAGACCCAGTACTTC. It encodes CASSQGTGGETQYF.